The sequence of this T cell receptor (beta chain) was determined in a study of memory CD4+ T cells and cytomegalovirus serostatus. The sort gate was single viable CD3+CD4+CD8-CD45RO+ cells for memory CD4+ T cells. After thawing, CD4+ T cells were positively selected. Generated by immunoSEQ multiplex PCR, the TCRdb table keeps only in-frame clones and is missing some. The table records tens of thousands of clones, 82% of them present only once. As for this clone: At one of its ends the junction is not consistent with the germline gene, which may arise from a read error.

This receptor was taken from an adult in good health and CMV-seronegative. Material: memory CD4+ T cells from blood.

The CDR3 nucleotides read TGTGCCAGCAGCCGGAACAGGGGGCATGGCTACACCTTC. It is translated as CASSRNRGHGYTF. The chain links TRBV5-1 to TRBJ1-2; 9 nucleotides line up with TRBD1. The CDR3 is made up of 13 amino acids. Germline loops: CDR1 SGHRS, CDR2 YFSETQ. Full variable domain (remainder filled in from reference TRBV5-1 and TRBJ1-2): KAGVTQTPRYLIKTRGQQVTLSCSPISGHRSVSWYQQTPGQGLQFLFEYFSETQRNKGNFPGRFSGRQFSNSRSEMNVSTLELGDSALYLCASSRNRGHGYTFGSGTRLTVV.